This paragraph covers one T cell receptor (beta chain) sequence. Cells were sorted from thawed PBMC rested overnight and stained with GMM-loaded CD1B tetramer, viability dye and anti-CD3. CD1B tetramers were loaded with Rhodococcus equi-derived C32 glucose monomycolate. This sample is part of a study of T cells in tuberculosis. There are 13 residues in the CDR3. The V and J ends lost 5 bases and 0 bases respectively, with 8 bases between them. Germline V gives CDR1 SGHDN, CDR2 FVKESK. Data came from immunoSEQ multiplex PCR; TCRdb stores just in-frame clones and leaves some out. The table lists around 50,000 clones, 88% of them singletons.

The gene calls are TRBV14 and TRBJ2-7; D is unresolved. The sample taken for sequencing was CD1b-GMM tetramer-negative cells sorted from PBMCs. This clonotype was sampled from an adult woman with latent tuberculosis. As DNA, the CDR3 is TGTGCCAGCAGCTTAACGAGCTCCTACGAGCAGTACTTC. Protein product: CASSLTSSYEQYF.